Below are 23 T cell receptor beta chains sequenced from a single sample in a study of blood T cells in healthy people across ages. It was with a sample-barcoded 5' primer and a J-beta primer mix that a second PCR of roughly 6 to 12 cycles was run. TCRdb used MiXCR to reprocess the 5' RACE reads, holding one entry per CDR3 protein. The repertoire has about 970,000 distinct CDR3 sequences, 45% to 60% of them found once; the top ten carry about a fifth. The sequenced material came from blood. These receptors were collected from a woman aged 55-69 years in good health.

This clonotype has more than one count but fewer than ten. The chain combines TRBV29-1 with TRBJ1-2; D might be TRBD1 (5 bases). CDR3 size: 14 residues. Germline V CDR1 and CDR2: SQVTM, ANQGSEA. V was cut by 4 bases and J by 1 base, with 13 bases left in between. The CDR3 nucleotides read TGCAGCGTTGTACCCGGGGCCCATAACTATGGCTACACCTTC. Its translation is CSVVPGAHNYGYTF.

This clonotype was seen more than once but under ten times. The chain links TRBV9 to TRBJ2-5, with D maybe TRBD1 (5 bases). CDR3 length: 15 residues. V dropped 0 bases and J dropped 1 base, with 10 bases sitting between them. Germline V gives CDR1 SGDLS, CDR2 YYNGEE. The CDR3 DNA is TGTGCCAGCAGCGTAGTCAGGGTCGGCCAAGAGACCCAGTACTTC. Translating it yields CASSVVRVGQETQYF.

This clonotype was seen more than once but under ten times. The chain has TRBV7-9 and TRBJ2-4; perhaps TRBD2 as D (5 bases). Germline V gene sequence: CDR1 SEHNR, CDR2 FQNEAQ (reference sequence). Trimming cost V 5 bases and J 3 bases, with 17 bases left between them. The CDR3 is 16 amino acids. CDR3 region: CASSLSQLVGKNIQYF. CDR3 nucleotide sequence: TGTGCCAGCAGCCTCTCCCAACTAGTAGGCAAAAACATTCAGTACTTC.

The CDR3 sequence: CSVPCQKGRTTNEKLFF. The CDR3 region has the DNA TGCAGCGTACCTTGCCAGAAGGGGAGGACAACTAATGAAAAACTGTTTTTT. The V gene is TRBV29-1, the J gene TRBJ1-4; D perhaps matches TRBD1 (5 bases). Germline CDR1 is SQVTM and CDR2 is ANQGSEA. Trimming removed 6 bases at V and 0 bases at J, with 20 bases between. The length of the CDR3 is 17 residues. The whole variable domain, filled in from reference TRBV29-1 and TRBJ1-4, reads SAVISQKPSRDICQRGTSLTIQCQVDSQVTMMFWYRQQPGQSLTLIATANQGSEATYESGFVIDKFPISRPNLTFSTLTVSNMSPEDSSIYLCSVPCQKGRTTNEKLFFGSGTQLSVL.

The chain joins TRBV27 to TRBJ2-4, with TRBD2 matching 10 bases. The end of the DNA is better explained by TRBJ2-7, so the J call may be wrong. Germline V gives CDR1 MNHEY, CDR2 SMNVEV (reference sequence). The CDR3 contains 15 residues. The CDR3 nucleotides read TGTGCCAGCAGTTCCACTAGCGGGAAAGCCTACGAGCAGTACTTC. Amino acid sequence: CASSSTSGKAYEQYF.

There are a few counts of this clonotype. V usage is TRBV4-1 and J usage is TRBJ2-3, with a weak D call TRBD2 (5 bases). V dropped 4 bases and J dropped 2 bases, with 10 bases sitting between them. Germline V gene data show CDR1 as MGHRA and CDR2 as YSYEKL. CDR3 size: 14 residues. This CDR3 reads CASSPLGITDTQYF. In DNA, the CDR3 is TGCGCCAGCAGCCCCCTCGGGATCACAGATACGCAGTATTTT.

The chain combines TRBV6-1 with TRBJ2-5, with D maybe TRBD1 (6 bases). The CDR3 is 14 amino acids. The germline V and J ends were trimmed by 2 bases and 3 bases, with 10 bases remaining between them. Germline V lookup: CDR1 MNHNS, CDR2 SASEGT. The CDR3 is CASSEQGFEETQYF. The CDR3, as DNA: TGTGCCAGCAGTGAACAGGGGTTCGAAGAGACCCAGTACTTC.

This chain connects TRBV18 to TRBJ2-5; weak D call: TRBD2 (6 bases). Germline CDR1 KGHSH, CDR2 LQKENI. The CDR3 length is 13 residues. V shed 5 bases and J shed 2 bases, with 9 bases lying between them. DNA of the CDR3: TGTGCCAGCTCAGCGGGACTGCAAGAGACCCAGTACTTC. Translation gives CASSAGLQETQYF.

CDR3 sequence reads: CASSPRDIQVSPLHF. The CDR3, as DNA: TGTGCCAGCAGCCCGCGGGACATTCAGGTTTCACCCCTCCACTTT. The rearrangement uses TRBV7-2 and TRBJ1-6; possibly TRBD1 for D (6 bases). CDR3 size: 15 residues. V lost 5 bases and J lost 9, with 17 bases in between. Germline CDR1 is SGHTA and CDR2 is FQGNSA.

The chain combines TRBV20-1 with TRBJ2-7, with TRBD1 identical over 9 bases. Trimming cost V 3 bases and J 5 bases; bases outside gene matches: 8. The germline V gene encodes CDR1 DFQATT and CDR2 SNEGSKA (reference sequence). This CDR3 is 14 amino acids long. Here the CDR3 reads CSASKPGTGNEQYF. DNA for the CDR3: TGCAGTGCTAGTAAGCCCGGGACAGGGAACGAGCAGTACTTC.

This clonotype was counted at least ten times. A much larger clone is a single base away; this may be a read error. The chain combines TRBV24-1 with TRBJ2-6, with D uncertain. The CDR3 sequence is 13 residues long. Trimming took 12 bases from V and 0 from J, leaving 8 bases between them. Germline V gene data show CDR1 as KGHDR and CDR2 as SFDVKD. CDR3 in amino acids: CAAAHSGANVLTF. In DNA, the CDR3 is TGTGCCGCCGCCCACTCTGGGGCCAACGTCCTGACTTTC.

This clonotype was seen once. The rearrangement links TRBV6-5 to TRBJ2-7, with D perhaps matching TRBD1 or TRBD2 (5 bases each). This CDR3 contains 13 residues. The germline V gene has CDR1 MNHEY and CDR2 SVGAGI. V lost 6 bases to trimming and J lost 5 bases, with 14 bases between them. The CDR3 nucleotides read TGTGCCAGCAGACATGGGACGTTCAACGAGCAGTACTTC. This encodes CASRHGTFNEQYF.

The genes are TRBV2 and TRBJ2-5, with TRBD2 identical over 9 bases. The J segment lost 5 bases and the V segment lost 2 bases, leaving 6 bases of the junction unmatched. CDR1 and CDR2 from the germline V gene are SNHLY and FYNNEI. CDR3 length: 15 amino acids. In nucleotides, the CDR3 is TGTGCCAGCAGTGAACCTAGCGGGATTTTTGAGACCCAGTACTTC. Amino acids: CASSEPSGIFETQYF. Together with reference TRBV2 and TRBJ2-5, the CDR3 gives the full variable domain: EPEVTQTPSHQVTQMGQEVILRCVPISNHLYFYWYRQILGQKVEFLVSFYNNEISEKSEIFDDQFSVERPDGSNFTLKIRSTKLEDSAMYFCASSEPSGIFETQYFGPGTRLLVL.

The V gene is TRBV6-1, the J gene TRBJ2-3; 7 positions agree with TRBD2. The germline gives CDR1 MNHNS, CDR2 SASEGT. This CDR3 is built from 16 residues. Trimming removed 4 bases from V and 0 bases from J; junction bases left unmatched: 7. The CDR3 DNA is TGTGCCAGCAGTGCTCTAGCGGAGGTGAGCACAGATACGCAGTATTTT. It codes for CASSALAEVSTDTQYF.

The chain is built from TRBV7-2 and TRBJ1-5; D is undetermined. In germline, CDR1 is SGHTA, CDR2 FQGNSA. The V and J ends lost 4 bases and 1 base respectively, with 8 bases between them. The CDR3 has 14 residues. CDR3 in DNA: TGTGCCAGCAGCTCGATGACAAGCAATCAGCCCCAGCATTTT. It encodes CASSSMTSNQPQHF.

The CDR3 nucleotides are TGCGCCAGCACCGGGGGGGCTGGCTACGAGCAGTACTTC. Its protein is CASTGGAGYEQYF. This chain connects TRBV10-1 to TRBJ2-7; 8 bases agree with TRBD2. This CDR3 region has 13 residues. V trimming: 7 bases; J trimming: 3 bases; junction bases outside the gene matches: 5. The V gene's germline CDR1 is WNHNN and CDR2 SYGVQD (reference sequence).

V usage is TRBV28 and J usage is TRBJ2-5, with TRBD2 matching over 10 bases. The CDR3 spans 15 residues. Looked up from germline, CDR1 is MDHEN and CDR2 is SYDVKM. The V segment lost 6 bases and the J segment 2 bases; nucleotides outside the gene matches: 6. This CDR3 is CASRIAGGRQETQYF. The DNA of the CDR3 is TGTGCCAGCAGGATAGCGGGAGGACGGCAAGAGACCCAGTACTTC. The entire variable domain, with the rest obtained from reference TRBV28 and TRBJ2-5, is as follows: DVKVTQSSRYLVKRTGEKVFLECVQDMDHENMFWYRQDPGLGLRLIYFSYDVKMKEKGDIPEGYSVSREKKERFSLILESASTNQTSMYLCASRIAGGRQETQYFGPGTRLLVL.

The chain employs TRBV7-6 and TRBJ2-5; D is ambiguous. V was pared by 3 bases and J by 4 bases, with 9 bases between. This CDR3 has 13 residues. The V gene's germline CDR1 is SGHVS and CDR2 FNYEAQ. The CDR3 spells CASSFALRETQYF. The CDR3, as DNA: TGTGCCAGCAGCTTCGCGTTACGAGAGACCCAGTACTTC.

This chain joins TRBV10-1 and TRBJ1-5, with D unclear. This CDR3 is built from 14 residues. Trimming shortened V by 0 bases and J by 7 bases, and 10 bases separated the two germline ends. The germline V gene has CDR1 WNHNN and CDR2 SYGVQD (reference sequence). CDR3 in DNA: TGCGCCAGCAGTGAGTCTTCAGGAACGCAGCCCCAGCATTTT. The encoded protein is CASSESSGTQPQHF.

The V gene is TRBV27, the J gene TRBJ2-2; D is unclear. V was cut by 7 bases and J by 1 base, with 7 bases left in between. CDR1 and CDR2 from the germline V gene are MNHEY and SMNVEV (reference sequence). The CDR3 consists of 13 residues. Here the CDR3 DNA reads TGTGCCAGCAAAACTCAGAACACCGGGGAGCTGTTTTTT. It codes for CASKTQNTGELFF.

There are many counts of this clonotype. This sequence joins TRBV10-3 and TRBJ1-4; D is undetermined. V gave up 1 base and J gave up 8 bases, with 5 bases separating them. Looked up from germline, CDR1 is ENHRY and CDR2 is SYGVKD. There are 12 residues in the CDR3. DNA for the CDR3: TGTGCCATCAGTGAGTGGCGGGAAAAACTGTTTTTT. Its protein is CAISEWREKLFF.

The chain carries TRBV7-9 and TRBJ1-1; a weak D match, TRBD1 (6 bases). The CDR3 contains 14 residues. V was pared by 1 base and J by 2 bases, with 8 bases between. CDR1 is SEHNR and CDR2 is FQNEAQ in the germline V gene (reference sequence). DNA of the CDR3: TGTGCCAGCAGCTTAGAGGACAGAAACACTGAAGCTTTCTTT. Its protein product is CASSLEDRNTEAFF.

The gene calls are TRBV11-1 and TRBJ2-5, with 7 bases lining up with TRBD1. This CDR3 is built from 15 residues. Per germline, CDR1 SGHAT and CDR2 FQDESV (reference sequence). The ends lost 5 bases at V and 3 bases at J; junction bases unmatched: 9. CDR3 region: CASSSRTGLEETQYF. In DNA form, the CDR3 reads TGTGCCAGCAGCAGTAGGACAGGTTTGGAAGAGACCCAGTACTTC.